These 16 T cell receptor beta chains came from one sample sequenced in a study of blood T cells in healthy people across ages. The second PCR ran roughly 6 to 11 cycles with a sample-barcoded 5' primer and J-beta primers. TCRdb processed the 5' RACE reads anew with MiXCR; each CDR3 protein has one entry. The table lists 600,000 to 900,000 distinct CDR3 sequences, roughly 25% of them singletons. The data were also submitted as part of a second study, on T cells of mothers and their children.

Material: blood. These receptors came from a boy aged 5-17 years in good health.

The CDR3 spells CASSLEGQMGYF. The CDR3 DNA reads TGTGCCAGCAGCTTAGAGGGCCAGATGGGATACTTC. This chain uses TRBV7-9 with TRBJ2-5; no clear D. CDR3 length: 12 residues. Germline V gene sequence: CDR1 SEHNR, CDR2 FQNEAQ (reference sequence). Trimming stripped 1 base from V and 14 bases from J, with 14 bases between.

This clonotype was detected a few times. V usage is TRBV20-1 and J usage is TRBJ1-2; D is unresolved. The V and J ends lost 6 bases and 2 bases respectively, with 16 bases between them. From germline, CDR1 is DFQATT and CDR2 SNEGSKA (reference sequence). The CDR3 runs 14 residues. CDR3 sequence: CSAGLIEANYGYTF. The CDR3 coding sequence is TGCAGTGCCGGTTTAATCGAGGCCAACTATGGCTACACCTTC.

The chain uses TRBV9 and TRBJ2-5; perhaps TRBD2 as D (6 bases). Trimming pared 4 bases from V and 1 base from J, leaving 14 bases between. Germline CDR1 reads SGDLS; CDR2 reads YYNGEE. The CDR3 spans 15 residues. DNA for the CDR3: TGTGCCAGCAGCCCCGGGGGACGCCTCCAAGAGACCCAGTACTTC. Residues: CASSPGGRLQETQYF.

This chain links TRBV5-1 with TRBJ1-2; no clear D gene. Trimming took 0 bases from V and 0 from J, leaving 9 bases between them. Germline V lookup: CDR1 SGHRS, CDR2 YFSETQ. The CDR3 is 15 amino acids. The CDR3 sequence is CASSLGRRPNYGYTF. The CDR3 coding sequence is TGCGCCAGCAGCTTGGGACGACGACCTAACTATGGCTACACCTTC.

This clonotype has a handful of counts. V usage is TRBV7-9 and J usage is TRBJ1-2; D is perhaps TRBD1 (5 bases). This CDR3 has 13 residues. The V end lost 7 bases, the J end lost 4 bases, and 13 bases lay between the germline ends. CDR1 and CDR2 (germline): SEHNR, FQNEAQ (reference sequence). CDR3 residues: CASTILGAYGYTF. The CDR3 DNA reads TGTGCCAGCACCATCCTAGGGGCCTATGGCTACACCTTC.

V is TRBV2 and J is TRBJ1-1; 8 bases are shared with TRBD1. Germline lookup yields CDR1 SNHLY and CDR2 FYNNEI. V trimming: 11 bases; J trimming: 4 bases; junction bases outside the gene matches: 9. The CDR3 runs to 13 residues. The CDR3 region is CAHPDRVGTEAFF. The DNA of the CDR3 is TGTGCCCATCCGGACAGGGTAGGCACTGAAGCTTTCTTT.

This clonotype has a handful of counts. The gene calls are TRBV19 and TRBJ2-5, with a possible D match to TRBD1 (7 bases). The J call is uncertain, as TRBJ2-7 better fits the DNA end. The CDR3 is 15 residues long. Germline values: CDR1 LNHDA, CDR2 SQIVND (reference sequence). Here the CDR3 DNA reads TGTGCCAGTAGTGAACAGGGGACTGTTTCCTACGAGCAGTACTTC. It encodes CASSEQGTVSYEQYF.

The CDR3 protein is CSVEEGRRWAFF. The CDR3 DNA reads TGCAGCGTTGAAGAGGGTCGGCGTTGGGCTTTCTTT. The rearrangement joins TRBV29-1 to TRBJ1-1; no reliable D call. CDR3 length equals 12 residues. V was shortened by 0 bases and J by 11 bases, with 13 bases between the two germline ends. The germline gives CDR1 SQVTM, CDR2 ANQGSEA.

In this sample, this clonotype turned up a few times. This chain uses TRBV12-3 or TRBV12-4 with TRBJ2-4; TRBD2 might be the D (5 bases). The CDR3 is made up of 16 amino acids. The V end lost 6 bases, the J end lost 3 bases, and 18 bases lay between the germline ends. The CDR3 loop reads CASSLRRLLVKNIQYF. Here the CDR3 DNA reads TGTGCCAGCAGCCTAAGACGGCTACTAGTCAAAAACATTCAGTACTTC.

The CDR3, as DNA: TGCAGCGTCTTTGGACAGGGCGAGCAGTACTTC. Protein product: CSVFGQGEQYF. The chain has TRBV29-1 and TRBJ2-7, with 8 bases aligning to TRBD1. Losses at the gene ends were 6 bases for V and 6 bases for J; bases not matched to a gene: 4. CDR1 and CDR2 from the germline V gene are SQVTM and ANQGSEA. CDR3 length: 11 amino acids.

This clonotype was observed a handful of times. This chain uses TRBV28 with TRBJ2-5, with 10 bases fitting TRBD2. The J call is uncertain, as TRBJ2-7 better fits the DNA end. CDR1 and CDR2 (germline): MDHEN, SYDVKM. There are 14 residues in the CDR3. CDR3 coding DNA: TGTGCCAGCTTCACTAGCGGGGACTCCTACGAGCAGTACTTC. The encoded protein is CASFTSGDSYEQYF.

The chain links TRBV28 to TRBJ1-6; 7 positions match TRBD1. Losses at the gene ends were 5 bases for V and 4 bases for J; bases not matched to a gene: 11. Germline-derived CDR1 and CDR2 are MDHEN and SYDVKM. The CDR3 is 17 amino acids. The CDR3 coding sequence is TGTGCCAGCAGTGAAAGTGGTGGGACAGATTATAATTCACCCCTCCACTTT. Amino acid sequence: CASSESGGTDYNSPLHF.

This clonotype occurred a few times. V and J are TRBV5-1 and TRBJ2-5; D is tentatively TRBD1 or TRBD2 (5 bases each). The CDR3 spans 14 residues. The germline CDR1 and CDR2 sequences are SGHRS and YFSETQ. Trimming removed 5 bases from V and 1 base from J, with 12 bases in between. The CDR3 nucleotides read TGCGCCAGCAGGCCCTCGGGGCTCCAAGAGACCCAGTACTTC. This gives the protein CASRPSGLQETQYF.

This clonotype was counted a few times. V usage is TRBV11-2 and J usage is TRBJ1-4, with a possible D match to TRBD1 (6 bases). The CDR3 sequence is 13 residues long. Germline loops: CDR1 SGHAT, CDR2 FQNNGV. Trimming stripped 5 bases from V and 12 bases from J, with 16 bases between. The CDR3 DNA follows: TGTGCCAGCAGCGCCTGGGACATAAGGGAACTGTTTTTT. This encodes CASSAWDIRELFF.

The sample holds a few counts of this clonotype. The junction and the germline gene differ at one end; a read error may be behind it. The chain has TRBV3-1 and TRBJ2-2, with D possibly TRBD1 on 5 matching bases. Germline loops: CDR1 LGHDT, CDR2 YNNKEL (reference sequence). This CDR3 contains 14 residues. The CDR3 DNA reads TGTGCCAGCAGACAAGACAGTGCAGGCGGGGAGCTGTTTTTT. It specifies CASRQDSAGGELFF.

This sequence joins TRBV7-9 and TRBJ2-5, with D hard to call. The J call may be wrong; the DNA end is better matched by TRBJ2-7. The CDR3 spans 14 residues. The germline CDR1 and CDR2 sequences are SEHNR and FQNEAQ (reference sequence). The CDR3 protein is CASSLTTDTYEQYF. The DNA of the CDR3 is TGTGCCAGCAGCTTGACGACCGACACCTACGAGCAGTACTTC.